This T cell receptor (beta chain) was sequenced in a study of beta chain features in type 1 diabetes. General study results and limits: When Type 1 diabetes patients were examined, their TCRB CDR3s proved moderately but significantly shorter in all four CD4+ subsets. Sequencing from cDNA could over-represent high-TCR-expressing cells.

One heparinised blood draw averaging about 116 mL was given by each donor. By way of CD45RO/CCR7/CD25/CD127/CD95/CD27, the CD4+ regulatory, stem cell-like memory, central memory and naive cells were sorted. On this clone: The antigen remains unidentified.

Trimming left V 6 bases short and J 10 bases short, with 16 bases between. Germline CDR1 is SNHLY and CDR2 is FYNNEI. The CDR3 has 13 residues. Expressed TCRB transcripts were sequenced, since all the RNA that had been isolated was reverse transcribed. Produced via immunoSEQ multiplex PCR; TCRdb's table is partial and in-frame only. Of 360,000 or so clones listed, roughly a fifth are singletons. This chain uses TRBV2 with TRBJ2-4; no firm D call. The receptor's source is a woman aged 18-30 years in good health. Sequenced sample: naive CD4+ T cells from blood. The chain's CDR3 is CASSEQNSGIQYF. The CDR3 DNA reads as TGTGCCAGCAGCGAACAGAACTCGGGTATTCAGTACTTC.